Shown below are 13 T cell receptor beta chains from a single sample sequenced in a study of radiotherapy plus CTLA-4 blockade in lung cancer. Only in-frame clones appear in the TCRdb table, and some are missing; sequencing was by immunoSEQ multiplex PCR. The data show 85,000 to 90,000 clones, around 90% seen once. Sequences were derived from peripheral blood, sampled from a patient treated with radiotherapy plus ipilimumab. Receptors were obtained from a human donor with non-small cell lung cancer that progressed on radiotherapy plus ipilimumab.

The V gene is TRBV4-2, the J gene TRBJ1-6; D is perhaps TRBD1 (5 bases). The germline V and J ends were trimmed by 0 bases and 6 bases, with 9 bases remaining between them. The CDR3 length is 15 residues. The V gene's germline CDR1 is LGHNA and CDR2 YNFKEQ. The CDR3 is CASSQDPGINSPLHF. The DNA for the CDR3 is TGTGCCAGCAGCCAAGATCCAGGGATTAATTCACCCCTCCACTTT.

This clone has a handful of counts. The J gene is TRBJ2-7, the V gene TRBV5-4; no clear D. Trimming cost V 4 bases and J 4 bases, with 9 bases left between them. CDR1 is SGHNT and CDR2 is YYREEE in the germline V gene (reference sequence). This CDR3 has 12 amino acids. The CDR3 region has the DNA TGTGCCAGCAGCCGCGACGGTTACGAGCAGTACTTC. This sequence encodes CASSRDGYEQYF.

The gene calls are TRBV5-4 and TRBJ2-7; 9 bases agree with TRBD2. The junction had 12 bases not matched to a gene; V was cut back by 4 bases and J by 1 base. The length of the CDR3 is 17 residues. Germline CDR1 and CDR2: SGHNT and YYREEE (reference sequence). CDR3 region: CASSQGRAGGISYEQYF. The CDR3 nucleotides read TGTGCCAGCAGCCAAGGACGTGCGGGAGGGATTTCCTACGAGCAGTACTTC. Full variable domain (missing parts from reference TRBV5-4 and TRBJ2-7): ETGVTQSPTHLIKTRGQQVTLRCSSQSGHNTVSWYQQALGQGPQFIFQYYREEENGRGNFPPRFSGLQFPNYSSELNVNALELDDSALYLCASSQGRAGGISYEQYFGPGTRLTVT.

The chain is built from TRBV6-5 and TRBJ2-7; perhaps TRBD1 as D (5 bases). CDR1 and CDR2 (germline): MNHEY, SVGAGI. This CDR3 has 14 amino acids. Trimming stripped 0 bases from V and 2 bases from J, with 8 bases between. DNA of the CDR3: TGTGCCAGCAGTTACTCCCTGACAGCCTACGAGCAGTACTTC. This gives the protein CASSYSLTAYEQYF.

The chain employs TRBV18 and TRBJ1-1; D ambiguous. The V end was cut by 2 bases, the J end by 3 bases, with 7 bases between. Germline CDR1 KGHSH, CDR2 LQKENI. The CDR3 covers 13 residues. CDR3 DNA sequence: TGTGCCAGCTCACCAACAGTGGACACTGAAGCTTTCTTT. It encodes CASSPTVDTEAFF.

The V and J genes are TRBV13 and TRBJ2-7, with 9 nucleotides matching TRBD1. This CDR3 has 15 amino acids. The trim removed 2 bases at V and 5 bases at J, leaving 7 bases unmatched. Germline V CDR1 and CDR2: PRHDT, FYEKMQ (reference sequence). CDR3 sequence reads: CASSLWGTGSNEQYF. In nucleotides, the CDR3 is TGTGCCAGCAGCTTATGGGGGACAGGGTCGAACGAGCAGTACTTC.

The CDR3 reads CASSPIGGPYNEQFF. Written as DNA, the CDR3 is TGTGCCAGCAGTCCAATCGGGGGGCCCTACAATGAGCAGTTCTTC. The chain joins TRBV27 to TRBJ2-1, with D possibly TRBD2 on 7 matching bases. V was trimmed by 5 bases and J by 2 bases, leaving 13 bases between them. The CDR3 has 15 residues. Germline V gives CDR1 MNHEY, CDR2 SMNVEV (reference sequence).

The CDR3 region is CASSLQGAFDEQYF. CDR3 sequence (DNA): TGTGCCAGTAGTTTACAGGGGGCGTTCGACGAGCAGTACTTC. The V call is TRBV19, the J call TRBJ2-7; TRBD1 matches at 9 bases. The CDR3 is made up of 14 amino acids. V lost 5 bases, J lost 5 bases, and 7 bases stayed unmatched. CDR1 is LNHDA, CDR2 SQIVND, per germline (reference sequence).

The chain combines TRBV27 with TRBJ1-2, with D tentatively TRBD1 (6 bases). The CDR3 length is 14 residues. Trimming left V 3 bases short and J 2 bases short, with 10 bases between. Germline CDR1 reads MNHEY; CDR2 reads SMNVEV (reference sequence). In DNA, the CDR3 is TGTGCCAGCAGTTTGGGGGCGCCGAACTATGGCTACACCTTC. Translated, it gives CASSLGAPNYGYTF.

V and J are TRBV14 and TRBJ2-2, with D unclear. CDR1 SGHDN and CDR2 FVKESK come from the germline V gene. V lost 5 bases, J lost 4 bases, and 11 bases lay in between. The CDR3 extends over 14 amino acids. The CDR3 coding sequence is TGTGCCAGCAGCAACGAAGTAAGCACCGGGGAGCTGTTTTTT. The encoded protein is CASSNEVSTGELFF.

The genes are TRBV5-1 and TRBJ2-3; no firm D call. Germline V gene sequence: CDR1 SGHRS, CDR2 YFSETQ. Deletions cut 0 bases from V and 2 bases from J, with 7 bases between. This CDR3 contains 14 residues. The CDR3 coding sequence is TGCGCCAGCAGCTTGGGCATAGACACAGATACGCAGTATTTT. Its protein is CASSLGIDTDTQYF.

The J gene is TRBJ2-2, the V gene TRBV29-1; D is possibly TRBD2 (6 bases). Looked up from germline, CDR1 is SQVTM and CDR2 is ANQGSEA. The CDR3 sequence is 12 residues long. V lost 6 bases to trimming and J lost 4 bases, with 9 bases between them. The CDR3 here is CSVTRGTGELFF. For the CDR3, the DNA is TGCAGCGTGACTAGGGGCACCGGGGAGCTGTTTTTT.

The genes are TRBV27 and TRBJ1-2, with a weak D call TRBD1 (5 bases). Germline values: CDR1 MNHEY, CDR2 SMNVEV (reference sequence). This CDR3 region has 15 residues. Between the trimmed V and J ends, which lost 0 bases and 0 bases, there was a span of 8 bases. CDR3: CASSLSGRTNYGYTF. For the CDR3, the DNA is TGTGCCAGCAGTTTATCGGGACGGACTAACTATGGCTACACCTTC.